What follows are 16 T cell receptor beta chains derived from one specimen sequenced in a study of T cell repertoires in cytomegalovirus infection. These receptors lack a known antigen. MiXCR, applied by TCRdb to the reads, yields one record per CDR3 protein. Of some 940,000 distinct CDR3 sequences in the sample, less than 40% were seen once. The sequencing used cultured CD8+ T cells from PBMCs, collected from culture after CMV antigen stimulation. The receptors come from a human donor in good health (CMV status not recorded). Some clones in this sample may be carry-over from other donors' samples.

The rearrangement uses TRBV4-2 and TRBJ1-5; D is undetermined. The V end lost 3 bases, the J end lost 0 bases, and 9 bases lay between the germline ends. In germline, CDR1 is LGHNA, CDR2 YNFKEQ. The CDR3 has 15 residues. The CDR3 DNA reads as TGTGCCAGCAGCCAGGAGGAAGCTAGCAATCAGCCCCAGCATTTT. Its protein is CASSQEEASNQPQHF.

The rearrangement uses TRBV12-3 or TRBV12-4 and TRBJ2-5; D is undetermined. Between the trimmed V and J ends, which lost 6 bases and 4 bases, there was a span of 18 bases. CDR3 length: 15 amino acids. The CDR3 DNA reads TGTGCCAGCAGCCCTGGGATAAGGGCAGCAGAGACCCAGTACTTC. This encodes CASSPGIRAAETQYF.

The chain links TRBV12-3 or TRBV12-4 to TRBJ1-2, with D uncertain. V lost 3 bases and J lost 6, with 8 bases in between. This CDR3 comprises 12 residues. The CDR3 spells CASSLGVDGYTF. CDR3 sequence (DNA): TGTGCCAGCAGTTTGGGAGTAGATGGCTACACCTTC.

DNA of the CDR3: TGTGCCAGCAGTACTTCCGGGACAGGGGACTCTACGCAGTATTTT. As protein: CASSTSGTGDSTQYF. This chain connects TRBV6-1 to TRBJ2-3; 10 positions agree with TRBD1. The CDR3 extends over 15 amino acids. Germline-derived CDR1 and CDR2 are MNHNS and SASEGT. V was clipped by 5 bases and J by 8 bases; unmatched bases: 10.

The genes are TRBV10-3 and TRBJ2-2, with 9 positions matching TRBD2. The germline V gene has CDR1 ENHRY and CDR2 SYGVKD. V shed 0 bases and J 3 bases; nucleotides not matched to a gene: 11. The CDR3 runs to 19 residues. DNA of the CDR3: TGTGCCATCAGTGAGTCGACCATTAGGACTAGCGTAGACACCGGGGAGCTGTTTTTT. Residues: CAISESTIRTSVDTGELFF.

The V gene is TRBV6-2 or TRBV6-3, the J gene TRBJ1-1, with D perhaps matching TRBD1 (5 bases). Trimming shortened V by 6 bases and J by 6 bases, and 11 bases separated the two germline ends. This CDR3 has 12 residues. The germline gives CDR1 MNHEY, CDR2 SVGEGT. CDR3 bases: TGTGCCAGCAGACCCAGGGTCTCTGAAGCTTTCTTT. Its protein is CASRPRVSEAFF.

In this sample, this clonotype turned up a few times. Relative to the germline gene, one junction end is altered; a read error may explain this. V and J are TRBV7-7 and TRBJ2-2, with D unresolved. Germline V gives CDR1 SSHAT, CDR2 FNYEAQ (reference sequence). The CDR3 extends over 12 amino acids. DNA of the CDR3: TGTGCTAGCAGCTCCTACTCGGGGGAGCTGTTTTTT. Encoded protein: CASSSYSGELFF.

This clonotype was detected a few times. The V call is TRBV19, the J call TRBJ1-1; 7 nucleotides align to TRBD1. Looked up from germline, CDR1 is LNHDA and CDR2 is SQIVND (reference sequence). This CDR3 contains 13 residues. The J segment lost 1 base and the V segment lost 8 bases, leaving 4 bases of the junction unmatched. In DNA form, the CDR3 reads TGTGCCAGTGTCGACAGGGCGAACACTGAAGCTTTCTTT. This gives the protein CASVDRANTEAFF.

V gene TRBV6-1 combines with J gene TRBJ2-1; 9 nucleotides match TRBD2. This CDR3 has 16 amino acids. Looked up from germline, CDR1 is MNHNS and CDR2 is SASEGT. J gave up 3 bases and V 0 bases, and 3 bases lay outside the gene matches. The CDR3 sequence is CASSEAGRGGYNEQFF. The CDR3 region has the DNA TGTGCCAGCAGTGAAGCGGGGCGGGGGGGCTACAATGAGCAGTTCTTC.

The sample holds many counts of this clonotype. The J gene is TRBJ1-1, the V gene TRBV19; possibly TRBD1 for D (5 bases). Germline V gives CDR1 LNHDA, CDR2 SQIVND (reference sequence). V was shortened by 0 bases and J by 0 bases, with 11 bases between the two germline ends. The CDR3 loop spans 16 amino acids. The CDR3 DNA is TGTGCCAGTAGTATAGAACCAGGGCGGTTGAACACTGAAGCTTTCTTT. Translating it yields CASSIEPGRLNTEAFF.

The chain has TRBV3-1 and TRBJ1-1; tentatively, D is TRBD1 (6 bases). The V gene lost 3 bases and the J gene lost 1 base, with 12 bases spanning the gap. This CDR3 contains 15 residues. Looked up from germline, CDR1 is LGHDT and CDR2 is YNNKEL (reference sequence). CDR3 DNA sequence: TGTGCCAGCAGCCATCTTCCGGGACAGAACACTGAAGCTTTCTTT. Translated: CASSHLPGQNTEAFF.

Turning to this clonotype: A single base separates this from a much larger clone, so it may be a read error. This sequence joins TRBV7-3 and TRBJ1-1; no clear D gene. The CDR3 extends over 13 amino acids. Germline V gene data show CDR1 as SGHTA and CDR2 as FQGTGA. The CDR3 nucleotides read TGTGCCAACAGCTTACAGTTGAACACTGAAGCTTTCTTT. Translating it yields CANSLQLNTEAFF.

The chain has TRBV6-5 and TRBJ2-3, with 9 bases fitting TRBD2. The CDR3 is 16 residues long. The junction had 12 bases not matched to a gene; V was cut back by 8 bases and J by 3 bases. Germline CDR1 reads MNHEY; CDR2 reads SVGAGI. The CDR3 loop reads CASRGLAGLGTDTQYF. The DNA of the CDR3 is TGTGCCAGCCGCGGGCTAGCGGGGCTCGGGACAGATACGCAGTATTTT.

This chain uses TRBV12-3 or TRBV12-4 with TRBJ2-7, with D perhaps matching TRBD1 (6 bases). The length of the CDR3 is 14 residues. Trimming removed 6 bases from V and 0 bases from J, with 12 bases in between. CDR3 nucleotides: TGTGCCAGCAGGTCAGGGGAGAGCTCCTACGAGCAGTACTTC. Residues: CASRSGESSYEQYF.

This clonotype was found many times. At one boundary the junction diverges from the germline segment, which might be a read error. V usage is TRBV15 and J usage is TRBJ2-3; D may match TRBD1 or TRBD2 (5 bases each). The CDR3 is 15 residues long. The germline V gene has CDR1 LNHNV and CDR2 YYDKDF (reference sequence). CDR3 nucleotide sequence: TGTGCCACCAGCAGAGTTGATACGCACCCGGGACGAAGTCGTTTT. It is translated as CATSRVDTHPGRSRF.

The V gene is TRBV5-3, the J gene TRBJ2-5, with 8 bases that match TRBD1. TRBV5-3 is marked as an open reading frame, function uncertain. Trimming at V came to 8 bases and at J to 4 bases, leaving 13 bases not matched to a gene. This CDR3 contains 15 residues. The DNA of the CDR3 is TGTGCCAGGAGCAAGGACAGGGTTACTCGAGAGACCCAGTACTTC. Its protein is CARSKDRVTRETQYF.